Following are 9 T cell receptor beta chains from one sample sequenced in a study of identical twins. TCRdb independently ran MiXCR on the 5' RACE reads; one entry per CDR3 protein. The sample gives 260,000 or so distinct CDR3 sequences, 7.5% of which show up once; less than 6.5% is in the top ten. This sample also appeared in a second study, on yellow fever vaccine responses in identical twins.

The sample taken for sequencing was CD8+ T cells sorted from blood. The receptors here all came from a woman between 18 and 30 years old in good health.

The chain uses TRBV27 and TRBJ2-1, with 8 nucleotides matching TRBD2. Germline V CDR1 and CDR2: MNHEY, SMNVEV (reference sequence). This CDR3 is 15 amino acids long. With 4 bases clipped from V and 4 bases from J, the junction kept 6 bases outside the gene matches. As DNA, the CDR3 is TGTGCCAGCAGTTCATCGGGGGGGACATACAATGAGCAGTTCTTC. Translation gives CASSSSGGTYNEQFF.

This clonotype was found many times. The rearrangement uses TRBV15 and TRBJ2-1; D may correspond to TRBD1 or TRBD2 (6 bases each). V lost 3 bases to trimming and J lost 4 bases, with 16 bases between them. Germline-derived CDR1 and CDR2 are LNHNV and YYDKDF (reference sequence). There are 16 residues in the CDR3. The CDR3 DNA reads TGTGCCACCAGCAGCGCCGAGGGGGGAATATACAATGAGCAGTTCTTC. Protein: CATSSAEGGIYNEQFF.

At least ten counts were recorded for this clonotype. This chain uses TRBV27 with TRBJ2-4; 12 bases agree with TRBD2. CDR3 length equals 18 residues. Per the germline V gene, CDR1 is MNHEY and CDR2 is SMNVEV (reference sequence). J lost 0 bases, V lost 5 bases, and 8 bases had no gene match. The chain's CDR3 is CASSKKGLAGVAKNIQYF. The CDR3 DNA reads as TGTGCCAGCAGTAAAAAGGGACTAGCGGGTGTAGCCAAAAACATTCAGTACTTC.

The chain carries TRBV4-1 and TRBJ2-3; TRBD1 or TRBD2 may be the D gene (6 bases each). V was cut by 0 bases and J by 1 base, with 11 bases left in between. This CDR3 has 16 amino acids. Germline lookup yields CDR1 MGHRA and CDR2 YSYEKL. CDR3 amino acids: CASSQEGGRGTDTQYF. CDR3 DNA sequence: TGCGCCAGCAGCCAAGAGGGGGGCAGGGGCACAGATACGCAGTATTTT.

The CDR3 DNA reads TGTGCCAGCAGCTTAAGCCGGGGGGGAGCGGGAGAGCAGTACGTC. Protein product: CASSLSRGGAGEQYV. The chain couples TRBV7-9 to TRBJ2-7; 8 bases match TRBD2. Germline CDR1 and CDR2: SEHNR and FQNEAQ (reference sequence). V shed 2 bases and J 7 bases; nucleotides not matched to a gene: 10. This CDR3 is built from 15 residues.

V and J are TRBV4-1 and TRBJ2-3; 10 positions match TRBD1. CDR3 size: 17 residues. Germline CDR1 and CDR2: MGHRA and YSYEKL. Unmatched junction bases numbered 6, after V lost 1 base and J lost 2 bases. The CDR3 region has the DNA TGCGCCAGCAGCCAAGGGACAGGGGGAATCCTCACAGATACGCAGTATTTT. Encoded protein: CASSQGTGGILTDTQYF.

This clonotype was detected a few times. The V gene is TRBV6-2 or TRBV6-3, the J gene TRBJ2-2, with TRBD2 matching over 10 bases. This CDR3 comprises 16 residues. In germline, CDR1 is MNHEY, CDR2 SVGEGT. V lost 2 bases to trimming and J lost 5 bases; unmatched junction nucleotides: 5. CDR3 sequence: CASSYALAGKTGELFF. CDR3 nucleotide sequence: TGTGCCAGCAGTTACGCACTAGCGGGGAAGACCGGGGAGCTGTTTTTT.

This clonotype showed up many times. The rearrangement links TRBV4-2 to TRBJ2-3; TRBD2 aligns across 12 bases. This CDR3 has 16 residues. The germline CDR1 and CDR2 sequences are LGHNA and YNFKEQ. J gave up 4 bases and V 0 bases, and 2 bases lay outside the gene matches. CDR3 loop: CASSQEASGGADTQYF. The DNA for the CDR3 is TGTGCCAGCAGCCAAGAGGCTAGCGGGGGGGCAGATACGCAGTATTTT.

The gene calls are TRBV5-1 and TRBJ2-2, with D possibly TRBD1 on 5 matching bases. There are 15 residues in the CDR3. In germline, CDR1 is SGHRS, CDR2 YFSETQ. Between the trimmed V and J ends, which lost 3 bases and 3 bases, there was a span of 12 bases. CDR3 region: CASSSSRVYTGELFF. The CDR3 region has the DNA TGCGCCAGCAGCTCTTCCAGGGTATACACCGGGGAGCTGTTTTTT.